This T cell receptor beta chain was identified during a study of cytomegalovirus exposure and HLA in healthy donors (TCRdb year 2017). Looking at the study overall: In an earlier analysis of some 610 of the donors, less than 350 Gb of sequence data and some 120 million unique TCR beta sequences from roughly 190 million T cells were reported. Approximately 300 gigabases of sequencing data and 70 million to 100 million unique TCR sequences were included in an early release covering about 600 HLA-typed donors. The genetic ancestry cluster associated with self-reported Caucasian donors included 65% to 90% of the 398 genotyped donors. The study aimed to test whether signatures of past pathogen exposure could be identified by cataloging public T cell receptors. The study profiled the T cell repertoires of under 850 subjects by immunosequencing and related them to cytomegalovirus serostatus. Along with the approximately 700-subject first cohort, a separate validation cohort of 120 different subjects was used. To predict cytomegalovirus infection status, the study brought together high-throughput TCR immunosequencing, statistical association of individual TCRs with disease status, and machine learning. To study patterns of TCR occurrence, a later analysis re-analyzed previously published TCR beta repertoires from 666 donors and added high-resolution HLA genotyping. Rather than using new phenotypic data, the later analysis identified candidate immune exposures from TCR beta sequences and from how often those sequences occurred across donors. To decide whether each TCR beta V gene segment behaved as functional or pseudogenic, an earlier analysis of some 570 of the donors relied on high-throughput TCR beta sequencing. Donor age, sex, ethnicity and CMV serostatus were compiled together with the repertoire data. Genome-wide SNP genotypes for about 65% of the roughly 670 donors were used in a later genetic analysis, which treated that subset as a discovery cohort. Every discovery cohort repertoire had been produced on one sequencing platform. HLA typing covered class I and class II loci at four-digit resolution. Typing coverage varied by locus: roughly 629-630 donors for A, B, C, DRB1 and DQB1; roughly 560 for DQA1; about 590 for DPA1; more than 450 for DPB1. Four to six DR-DQ haplotypes were handled as single units for association and clustering because linkage in the cohort was strong. Across some 400 genotyped donors of the cohort, an average of approximately 240,000 unique TCR beta nucleotide sequences per donor were sequenced, and roughly 20% of those sequences were non-productive. General study outcomes and caveats: Some 16 rarely observed V segments, including chromosome 9 orphons, were excluded from the earlier analysis of about 500 of the donors because counts were too low. A further reported finding was that TCR beta sequences accurately predicted the HLA-A and HLA-B alleles for most subjects in the first cohort. Because HLA typing was unavailable for some donors at each locus, only the typed subset was used in association tests. Correlated functional status among segregating V segments might be attributable to linkage disequilibrium, but an unknown experimental factor could not be ruled out. In this cohort, only TCR beta chains were sequenced, and detectable features were limited by the absence of alpha or paired-chain data. An association between a missense DCLRE1C variant and V-gene and J-gene trimming of TCR beta chains was found in a later genetic analysis and replicated in an independent cohort. In a later analysis, several top co-occurrence clusters were reported to appear linked to parvovirus B19, influenza, CMV and Epstein-Barr virus. It was suggested by the authors that the approach could potentially be generalized to other disease states and immunological phenotypes. When HLA alleles, especially DR and DQ, strongly co-occurred, TCR associations were difficult to assign to individual alleles. In a later analysis, most CMV-associated TCR beta chains were found to appear HLA-restricted, with HLA associations seemingly driven largely by CMV exposure. Some IMGT-functional V segments, including TRBV6-2 and TRBV6-3, could not be distinguished by the 87-base-pair reads and were therefore excluded. Presence/absence analyses assumed roughly uniform sequencing depth across donors, an assumption that may not hold. Across donors, most TCR sequences were observed very rarely, whereas some public TCRs were present in many individuals. According to a later analysis, TCR association rates differed among HLA loci, with DRB1 alleles showing the most associated TCRs and HLA-C alleles showing the fewest. The sequencing pipeline was judged likely to have produced a cluster of highly shared sequence variants as a technical artifact. The classifier was reported to diagnose cytomegalovirus status with high specificity and sensitivity in both the original and validation cohorts. Compared with equally common non-associated chains, HLA-associated TCR beta chains in a later analysis were more clonally expanded and had lower generation probabilities. According to a later genetic analysis, donors in an Asian-associated ancestry cluster had fewer N-insertions in productive TCRs than the roughly 660-donor mean. In vitro tests confirmed that a few of the cytomegalovirus-associated TCR beta chains recognize cytomegalovirus antigens. In an earlier analysis of approximately 600 of the donors, most TCR beta V segments were observed in productive rearrangements about 87% or about 30% of the time, broadly matching IMGT annotations. A later analysis associated 17,000 or so TCR beta sequences with specific HLA alleles at a false discovery rate of 0.05. For the cohort, immune exposure information was limited to CMV serostatus. In the study, around 160 TCR beta chains were listed as associated with cytomegalovirus.

In regard to this clone: The target of this receptor is not known. No per-base quality is available; no much larger clone lies one base away.

The cohort consisted of 670 or so healthy bone marrow donors. At the time of sampling, all cohort members were nominally healthy, though unrecorded immune exposures were likely present. The donor tested CMV seronegative, placing the donor among the 300 to 450 seronegative members of the cohort. A peripheral blood sample was provided by each donor, and peripheral blood mononuclear cells were used for TCR beta sequencing. The Qiagen DNeasy Blood Extraction Kit was used to extract genomic DNA from the blood cell samples. The germline V gene (reference sequence) gives CDR1 as LNHDA and CDR2 as SQIVND. V loses 10 bases, J loses 0 bases, and the germline ends lie 4 bases apart. From its cysteine to its phenylalanine, the CDR3 spans 11 amino acids. Only the CDR3 region is kept as DNA, spanning 33 bases read in frame from base 1. The library was built by means of the immunoSEQ multiplex PCR assay. The multiplex PCR relied on a mix of 60 forward primers for TCR Vbeta segments and 13 reverse primers for TCR Jbeta segments. The CDR3 region of rearranged TCR beta genes was amplified from genomic DNA by a multiplex PCR assay. On the Illumina HiSeq System, the amplified TCR beta libraries were sequenced as 87-base-pair reads. On the study's bioinformatics: A later analysis counted about 80 million unique TCR beta chains across the 666 repertoires, and roughly 9.9 million of these chains were shared by at least two donors. A nearest-neighbor algorithm error-corrected the raw reads and collapsed the reads into unique sequences, merging closely related sequences to remove PCR and sequencing errors. CDR3 sequences were aligned to IMGT reference sequences to assign V, D and J gene segments. For a sequence to be retained, at least a six-nucleotide match to both a V gene segment and a J gene segment was required. Rearrangements were classified as productive when the CDR3 lacked stop codons and remained in frame with V and J, and all other rearrangements were classified as non-productive. CDR3 was defined by IMGT convention, running from the second conserved V-encoded cysteine to the conserved J-encoded phenylalanine. Sequences without an unambiguous match to a single V gene segment were excluded from the earlier analysis of about 600 of the donors. An earlier analysis of 550 to 650 of the donors classified V segments as functional when productive rearrangements were above 56.7% and as segregating when the standard deviation between donors was above 5%. A statistical classification framework was built for diagnosing cytomegalovirus status from the catalog of TCR beta chain sequences. In a later analysis, TCR nucleotide sequences were compared against IMGT/GENE-DB human TR gene sequences so that V and J genes could be assigned. The TCRdist pipeline was used in a later analysis to assign CDR3 sequences and most-parsimonious VDJ recombination scenarios. A later analysis defined each TCR beta chain by its CDR3 amino acid sequence plus V-gene family, and excluded reads lacking a unique V-gene family. A later analysis removed 450 to 600 highly shared, low-generation-probability nucleotide sequences to deal with suspected cross-contamination and a sequencing artifact. In a later analysis, a clonal expansion index for each public chain was calculated from normalized within-repertoire ranks of inferred template counts. In a later analysis, generation probabilities were computed using a VDJ recombination model fitted to out-of-frame rearrangements, and the results were checked against IGoR. In a later analysis, hypergeometric tests were used to score TCR-TCR, TCR-HLA and TCR-CMV co-occurrence, with a repertoire-size bias correction applied to TCR pairs. In a later analysis, false discovery rates were estimated by permuting HLA or CMV assignments 20 times. In a later analysis, co-occurring TCRs were grouped using DBSCAN, with TCRdist sequence similarity added in when clustering inside HLA-allele-positive subsets. For co-occurrence clustering, repertoires with fewer than 30,000 or more than 120,000 public chains were excluded, along with 4 to 6 repertoires with anomalous nucleotide sharing. In TCRdb, the immuneACCESS table is reduced to in-frame sequences with V and J assigned. These tables do not hold every clone; where another copy was compared, an unresolved V gene accounts for under half, and the others remain unexplained. Clonal size and the V and J genes are those of that table, whereas D and trimming came from the DNA. The table for this sample lists tens of thousands of clones; 90% to 95% of them were counted only once. In total, the top ten clones hold roughly 2.5% of the sample.

What was sequenced was PBMCs. This receptor was taken from a woman aged 18-30 years in good health and CMV-seronegative. The chain is made from TRBV19 and TRBJ1-3; no D gene call is confident. CDR3 sequence: CATGSGNTIYF. In nucleotide form, the sequence is TGTGCCACCGGCTCTGGAAACACCATATATTTT.